What follows are 11 T cell receptor beta chains derived from one specimen sequenced in a study of OX40 agonist ivuxolimab in advanced cancers. Assay: immunoSEQ multiplex PCR; the TCRdb copy retains only in-frame clones and omits some. The sample has tens of thousands of clones, approximately 82% seen once. The starting material was CD4+ or CD8+ T cells sorted from blood, obtained in a trial of the OX40 agonist ivuxolimab. These receptors originate from an adult with an advanced solid tumor such as melanoma, head and neck, liver or kidney cancer.

This clone has just a few counts. The gene calls are TRBV28 and TRBJ2-2, with D possibly matching TRBD2 (6 bases). From germline, CDR1 is MDHEN and CDR2 SYDVKM. V was cut by 7 bases and J by 5 bases, with 17 bases left in between. The CDR3 runs 15 residues. CDR3: CASIQSGGETGELFF. The CDR3 DNA follows: TGTGCCAGCATCCAGAGCGGAGGGGAAACCGGGGAGCTGTTTTTT.

The gene calls are TRBV7-8 and TRBJ2-5; no firm D call. This CDR3 region has 14 residues. Between the trimmed V and J ends, which lost 2 bases and 4 bases, there was a span of 11 bases. Germline CDR1 reads SGHVS; CDR2 reads FQNEAQ. The CDR3 is CASSLTRLRETQYF. The CDR3 DNA sequence: TGTGCCAGCAGCTTAACCCGCCTAAGAGAGACCCAGTACTTC.

The chain links TRBV27 to TRBJ1-2; D may be TRBD1 (5 bases). CDR3 length equals 16 residues. Trimming took 0 bases from V and 4 from J, leaving 15 bases between them. CDR1 and CDR2 from the germline V gene are MNHEY and SMNVEV (reference sequence). The CDR3 loop is CASSLSRRERGYGYTF. Written as DNA, the CDR3 is TGTGCCAGCAGTTTATCGCGCAGGGAACGGGGCTATGGCTACACCTTC.

This chain uses TRBV27 with TRBJ2-3, with 8 bases aligning to TRBD2. Trimming cost V 7 bases and J 0 bases; bases outside gene matches: 6. The CDR3 loop spans 15 amino acids. Germline loops: CDR1 MNHEY, CDR2 SMNVEV (reference sequence). This CDR3 is CASTSVAGSTDTQYF. CDR3 bases: TGTGCCAGCACGTCCGTAGCGGGGAGCACAGATACGCAGTATTTT.

CDR3 DNA: TGTGCCAGCAGCTCAGGGATGGGCAATCAGCCCCAGCATTTT. It encodes CASSSGMGNQPQHF. V is TRBV7-3 and J is TRBJ1-5; weak D call: TRBD1 (5 bases). This CDR3 spans 14 amino acids. Between the trimmed V and J ends, which lost 4 bases and 2 bases, there was a span of 9 bases. The germline gives CDR1 SGHTA, CDR2 FQGTGA.

The V call is TRBV7-8, the J call TRBJ1-5; D might be TRBD1 (5 bases). The CDR3 length is 14 residues. Germline values: CDR1 SGHVS, CDR2 FQNEAQ. Trimming removed 1 base at V and 6 bases at J, with 10 bases between. The CDR3, as DNA: TGTGCCAGCAGCTTAGGGGTAGGGGCTCAGCCCCAGCATTTT. Amino acid sequence: CASSLGVGAQPQHF.

CDR3 residues: CASSYGETWGEQYF. The CDR3 nucleotides read TGTGCCAGCAGTTACGGGGAGACTTGGGGCGAGCAGTACTTC. This chain connects TRBV6-5 to TRBJ2-7; perhaps TRBD2 as D (5 bases). This CDR3 comprises 14 residues. V was shortened by 2 bases and J by 6 bases, with 14 bases between the two germline ends. Per germline, CDR1 MNHEY and CDR2 SVGAGI.

This chain connects TRBV28 to TRBJ1-5; TRBD1 matches 9 bases. From germline, CDR1 is MDHEN and CDR2 SYDVKM. Trimming at V came to 6 bases and at J to 4 bases, leaving 4 bases not matched to a gene. The CDR3 is 14 residues long. CDR3 in DNA: TGTGCCAGCAGACCACAGGGGGCGAATCAGCCCCAGCATTTT. Its translation: CASRPQGANQPQHF.

J is TRBJ1-4 and V is TRBV28; tentatively, D is TRBD1 (5 bases). V was pared by 8 bases and J by 8 bases, with 15 bases between. CDR1 and CDR2 (germline): MDHEN, SYDVKM. There are 13 residues in the CDR3. In nucleotides, the CDR3 is TGTGCCAGCCTGTCGGGGGAAAGGGAAAAACTGTTTTTT. This encodes CASLSGEREKLFF.

CDR3 sequence: CAISRLAGGPGNEQFF. The CDR3 nucleotides are TGTGCCATCAGTAGACTAGCGGGGGGGCCTGGGAATGAGCAGTTCTTC. The chain joins TRBV10-3 to TRBJ2-1; 14 positions agree with TRBD2. The CDR3 runs 16 residues. Trimming at V came to 5 bases and at J to 7 bases, leaving 7 bases not matched to a gene. CDR1 is ENHRY and CDR2 is SYGVKD in the germline V gene.

V gene TRBV7-9 combines with J gene TRBJ2-7; the D gene could be TRBD1 or TRBD2 (6 bases each). The CDR3 consists of 15 residues. Deletions cut 3 bases from V and 5 bases from J, with 17 bases between. Germline V gene data show CDR1 as SEHNR and CDR2 as FQNEAQ (reference sequence). CDR3: CASSFSKGGLDEQYF. The DNA of the CDR3 is TGTGCCAGCAGCTTTTCTAAGGGGGGCTTGGACGAGCAGTACTTC.